Listed below are T cell receptor beta chains from one sample, sequenced in a study of shared clonotypes between healthy human individuals. Generated by immunoSEQ multiplex PCR, the TCRdb table keeps only in-frame clones and is missing some. The repertoire has some 2,400,000 clones, approximately 96% of them found once; the top ten carry roughly 0.13%. Input material: naive CD4+ T cells sorted from blood. These receptors came from a young man in good health. Both conserved end residues are part of each CDR3. The order of the fields is D gene, clone size, V gene, J gene, CDR3 protein, CDR3 DNA. The D gene is left open where the match is weak. Clone size appears in some rows only: once, few, many, or a class for an expanded clone.

>TRBD2|NA|TRBV10-1|TRBJ2-7
CASSTSGRAYEQYF
TGCGCCAGCAGTACTAGCGGGAGGGCCTACGAGCAGTACTTC
>NA|NA|TRBV7-9|TRBJ1-6
CASSLEDPYNSPLHF
TGTGCCAGCAGCTTAGAGGACCCCTATAATTCACCCCTCCACTTT
>NA|NA|TRBV18|TRBJ1-1
CASSLRVGAAEAFF
TGTGCCAGCTCACTCCGGGTAGGGGCGGCAGAAGCTTTCTTT
>NA|NA|TRBV28|TRBJ1-6
CASGGYSPLHF
TGTGCCAGCGGGGGCTATTCACCCCTCCACTTT
>NA|NA|TRBV6-1|TRBJ1-4
CASSEIRGPNEKLFF
TGTGCCAGCAGTGAAATACGGGGGCCTAATGAAAAACTGTTTTTT
>NA|few|TRBV28|TRBJ1-4
CASSLFSWWDEKLFF
TGTGCCAGCAGTTTATTTTCCTGGTGGGATGAAAAACTGTTTTTT
>NA|NA|TRBV27|TRBJ1-4
CASGTGFRNEKLFF
TGTGCCAGCGGCACAGGGTTTCGTAATGAAAAACTGTTTTTT
>NA|NA|TRBV6-5|TRBJ1-5
CASSYPGAHSNQPQHF
TGTGCCAGCAGTTACCCGGGGGCACATAGCAATCAGCCCCAGCATTTT
>NA|NA|TRBV28|TRBJ2-7
CASSPRDIGIYEQYF
TGTGCCAGCAGCCCCCGGGACATTGGGATCTACGAGCAGTACTTC
>NA|NA|TRBV5-1|TRBJ1-1
CASSLAGPNTEAFF
TGCGCCAGCAGCTTGGCTGGGCCTAACACTGAAGCTTTCTTT
>NA|NA|TRBV18|TRBJ2-5
CASSLSGQETQYF
TGTGCCAGCTCGCTGTCCGGGCAAGAGACCCAGTACTTC
>NA|NA|TRBV7-9|TRBJ1-2
CASSSAGTSGYGYTF
TGTGCCAGCAGCTCAGCCGGGACAAGCGGCTATGGCTACACCTTC
>NA|NA|TRBV2|TRBJ2-3
CASSAIDTQYF
TGTGCCAGCAGTGCGATAGATACGCAGTATTTT
>NA|NA|TRBV2|TRBJ2-3
CASSVLSDTQYF
TGTGCCAGCAGTGTATTGTCAGATACGCAGTATTTT
>NA|NA|TRBV5-1|TRBJ1-2
CASAQDRVALDGYTF
TGCGCCAGCGCACAGGATCGGGTGGCTCTCGATGGCTACACCTTC
>NA|NA|TRBV30|TRBJ1-6
CAWTGGPYNSPLHF
TGTGCCTGGACTGGAGGCCCCTATAATTCACCCCTCCACTTT
>TRBD1|NA|TRBV10-3|TRBJ2-1
CAISGQGGNEQFF
TGTGCCATCAGCGGACAGGGCGGGAATGAGCAGTTCTTC
>TRBD1|NA|TRBV11-2|TRBJ2-1
CASKGAAEQFF
TGTGCCTCCAAGGGGGCGGCTGAGCAGTTCTTC
>NA|NA|TRBV11-2|TRBJ1-4
CASSLVGDSVEKLFF
TGTGCCAGCAGCTTAGTCGGTGACAGCGTAGAAAAACTGTTTTTT
>NA|NA|TRBV28|TRBJ1-5
CASSPPRGRGQPQHF
TGTGCCAGCAGTCCCCCGCGGGGTCGGGGTCAGCCCCAGCATTTT
>TRBD2|NA|TRBV4-1|TRBJ2-7
CASSQERSMLAGGLSYEQYF
TGCGCCAGCAGCCAAGAACGGAGCATGCTAGCGGGAGGCCTCTCCTACGAGCAGTACTTC
>TRBD2|NA|TRBV27|TRBJ2-7
CASSLGLGTRYEQYF
TGTGCCAGCAGTTTAGGCTTAGGGACTAGATACGAGCAGTACTTC
>NA|NA|TRBV5-1|TRBJ2-2
CASTPREGDGELFF
TGCGCCAGCACCCCGCGGGAAGGTGACGGGGAGCTGTTTTTT
>TRBD1|NA|TRBV25-1|TRBJ1-2
CASAGQGEGYGYTF
TGTGCCAGCGCTGGACAGGGGGAGGGCTATGGCTACACCTTC
>NA|NA|TRBV5-4|TRBJ2-3
CASSYSVQVDTQYF
TGTGCCAGCAGCTACAGCGTCCAGGTGGATACGCAGTATTTT
>TRBD2|NA|TRBV28|TRBJ2-2
CASSLSSGTSSTGGELFF
TGTGCCAGCAGTTTAAGCTCCGGGACTAGCAGTACGGGCGGGGAGCTGTTTTTT
>NA|once|TRBV18|TRBJ2-1
CASSPPWGNEQFF
TGTGCCAGCTCACCACCGTGGGGCAATGAGCAGTTCTTC
>TRBD2|once|TRBV12-5|TRBJ2-1
CASGPVAGGGHEQFF
TGTGCTAGTGGTCCAGTAGCGGGAGGGGGCCATGAGCAGTTCTTC
>TRBD1|NA|TRBV5-1|TRBJ1-4
CASSPGTGGEKLFF
TGCGCCAGCAGCCCGGGGACAGGGGGTGAAAAACTGTTTTTT
>NA|NA|TRBV5-1|TRBJ2-7
CASSLSGYEQYF
TGCGCCAGCAGCTTAAGTGGGTACGAGCAGTACTTC
>NA|NA|TRBV28|TRBJ1-5
CASRISWGPQHF
TGTGCCAGCAGGATTTCCTGGGGGCCCCAGCATTTT